The 7 T cell receptor beta chains presented below share a single source sample, sequenced in a study of shared clonotypes between healthy human individuals. Generated by immunoSEQ multiplex PCR, the TCRdb table keeps only in-frame clones and is missing some. Of approximately 1.5 million clones listed, just under 99% are singletons. The sequencing sample was made of naive CD4+ T cells sorted from blood. Subset reported: CD45RA+ positively selected. These receptors all come from a man aged 25-45 years in good health.

The gene calls are TRBV10-2 and TRBJ2-5, with TRBD2 as a possible D gene (5 bases). Trimming removed 5 bases at V and 3 bases at J, with 16 bases between. CDR1 is WSHSY, CDR2 SAAADI, per germline. This CDR3 region has 15 residues. CDR3 in amino acids: CASSRLSAAKETQYF. CDR3 sequence (DNA): TGCGCCAGCAGTAGGCTTAGCGCCGCGAAAGAGACCCAGTACTTC.

The V gene is TRBV14, the J gene TRBJ2-5; 8 bases fit TRBD1. The CDR3 extends over 15 amino acids. The V and J ends lost 1 base and 7 bases, in that order; junction bases with no gene match: 8. Per the germline V gene, CDR1 is SGHDN and CDR2 is FVKESK. CDR3 sequence reads: CASSQASTGAGTQYF. In nucleotides, the CDR3 is TGTGCCAGCAGCCAAGCCTCGACAGGGGCTGGGACCCAGTACTTC.

The chain joins TRBV11-2 to TRBJ1-1; the D is unclear. CDR1 and CDR2 (germline): SGHAT, FQNNGV. This CDR3 contains 15 residues. The V end was cut by 1 base, the J end by 0 bases, with 9 bases between. As DNA, the CDR3 is TGTGCCAGCAGCTTAGTCGTCGGATTGAACACTGAAGCTTTCTTT. Protein product: CASSLVVGLNTEAFF.

This chain uses TRBV18 with TRBJ2-1; tentatively, D is TRBD1 (5 bases). Germline values: CDR1 KGHSH, CDR2 LQKENI. The V end lost 4 bases, the J end lost 9 bases, and 7 bases lay between the germline ends. The CDR3 covers 11 residues. For the CDR3, the DNA is TGTGCCAGCTCACAGCAGGGTGAGCAGTTCTTC. It codes for CASSQQGEQFF.

The gene calls are TRBV28 and TRBJ2-2; TRBD2 might be the D (6 bases). The germline V and J ends were trimmed by 2 bases and 4 bases, with 14 bases remaining between them. The CDR3 length is 16 residues. Germline CDR1 and CDR2: MDHEN and SYDVKM. This CDR3 is CASSLVEGLGTGELFF. The CDR3 DNA reads as TGTGCCAGCAGTTTAGTGGAGGGTTTAGGCACCGGGGAGCTGTTTTTT.

The chain carries TRBV28 and TRBJ2-7, with a tentative D call TRBD1 (5 bases). CDR3 length: 15 residues. Germline V gene data show CDR1 as MDHEN and CDR2 as SYDVKM. V was trimmed by 7 bases and J by 0 bases, leaving 16 bases between them. Here the CDR3 DNA reads TGTGCCAGCATCGCAAGTGGGGCTACCTCCTACGAGCAGTACTTC. It encodes CASIASGATSYEQYF. Combining the CDR3 with reference TRBV28 and TRBJ2-7 gives the whole variable domain DVKVTQSSRYLVKRTGEKVFLECVQDMDHENMFWYRQDPGLGLRLIYFSYDVKMKEKGDIPEGYSVSREKKERFSLILESASTNQTSMYLCASIASGATSYEQYFGPGTRLTVT.

The chain employs TRBV2 and TRBJ2-4, with 7 bases that match TRBD2. V was clipped by 8 bases and J by 8 bases; unmatched bases: 3. This CDR3 has 11 amino acids. Germline V gives CDR1 SNHLY, CDR2 FYNNEI. The CDR3: CASAGEDIQYF. The CDR3 DNA reads as TGTGCCAGCGCGGGAGAGGACATTCAGTACTTC.